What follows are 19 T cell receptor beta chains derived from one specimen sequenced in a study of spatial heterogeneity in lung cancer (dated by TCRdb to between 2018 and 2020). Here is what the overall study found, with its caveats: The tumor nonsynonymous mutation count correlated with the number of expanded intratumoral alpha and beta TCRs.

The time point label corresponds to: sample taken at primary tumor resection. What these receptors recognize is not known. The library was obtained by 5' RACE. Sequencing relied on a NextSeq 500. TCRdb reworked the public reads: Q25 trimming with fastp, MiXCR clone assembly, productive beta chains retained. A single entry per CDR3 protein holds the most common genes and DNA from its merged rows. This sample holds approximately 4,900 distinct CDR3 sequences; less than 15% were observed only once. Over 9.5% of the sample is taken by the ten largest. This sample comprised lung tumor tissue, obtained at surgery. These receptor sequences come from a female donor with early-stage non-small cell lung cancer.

This chain's CDR3 is CASTFRGGDSTDTQYF. For the CDR3, the DNA is TGTGCCAGCACCTTTCGTGGCGGGGACTCCACAGATACGCAGTATTTT. This chain uses TRBV6-1 with TRBJ2-3, with a tentative D call TRBD2 (6 bases). V was pared by 7 bases and J by 2 bases, with 19 bases between. The germline V gene encodes CDR1 MNHNS and CDR2 SASEGT. This CDR3 comprises 16 residues.

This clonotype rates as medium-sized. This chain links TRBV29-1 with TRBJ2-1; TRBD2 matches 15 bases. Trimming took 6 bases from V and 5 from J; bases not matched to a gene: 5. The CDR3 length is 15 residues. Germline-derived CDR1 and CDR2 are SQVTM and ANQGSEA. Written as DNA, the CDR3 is TGCAGCGTCGATGGACTAGCGGGGGGGCACAATGAGCAGTTCTTC. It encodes CSVDGLAGGHNEQFF.

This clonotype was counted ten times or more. CDR3 sequence reads: CASDLARANYGYTF. The CDR3 nucleotides are TGTGCCAGCGACTTGGCTAGAGCTAACTATGGCTACACCTTC. The chain is built from TRBV2 and TRBJ1-2; unclear D gene. Trimming removed 8 bases from V and 0 bases from J, with 13 bases in between. Germline V gene lookup returns CDR1 SNHLY and CDR2 FYNNEI. There are 14 residues in the CDR3.

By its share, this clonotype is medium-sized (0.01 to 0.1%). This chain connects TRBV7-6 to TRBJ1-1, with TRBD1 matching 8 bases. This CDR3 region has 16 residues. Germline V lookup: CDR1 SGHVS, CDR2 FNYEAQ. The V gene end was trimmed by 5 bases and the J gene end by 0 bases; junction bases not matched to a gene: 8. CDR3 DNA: TGTGCCAGCAGCCCACAGACAGGGGCAATGAACACTGAAGCTTTCTTT. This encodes CASSPQTGAMNTEAFF. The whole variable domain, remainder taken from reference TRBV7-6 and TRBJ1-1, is GAGVSQSPRYKVTKRGQDVALRCDPISGHVSLYWYRQALGQGPEFLTYFNYEAQQDKSGLPNDRFSAERPEGSISTLTIQRTEQRDSAMYRCASSPQTGAMNTEAFFGQGTRLTVV.

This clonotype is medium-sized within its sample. The CDR3 region is CASRAQGRTANTGELFF. The CDR3 region has the DNA TGTGCCAGCAGGGCACAGGGGCGTACCGCGAACACCGGGGAGCTGTTTTTT. The chain links TRBV7-8 to TRBJ2-2; 7 positions match TRBD1. The germline CDR1 and CDR2 sequences are SGHVS and FQNEAQ. Losses at the gene ends were 6 bases for V and 0 bases for J; bases not matched to a gene: 10. The CDR3 is made up of 17 amino acids.

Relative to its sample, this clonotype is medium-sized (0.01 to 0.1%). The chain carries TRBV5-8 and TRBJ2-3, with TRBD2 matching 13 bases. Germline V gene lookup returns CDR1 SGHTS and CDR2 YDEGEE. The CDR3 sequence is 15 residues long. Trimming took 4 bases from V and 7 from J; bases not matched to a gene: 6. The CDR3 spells CASSAGLAGANTQYF. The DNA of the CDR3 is TGTGCCAGCAGCGCTGGACTAGCGGGGGCGAATACGCAGTATTTT.

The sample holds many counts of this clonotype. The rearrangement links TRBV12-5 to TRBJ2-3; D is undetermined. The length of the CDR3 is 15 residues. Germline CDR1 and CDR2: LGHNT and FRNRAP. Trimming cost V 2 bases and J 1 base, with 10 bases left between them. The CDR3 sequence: CASGLWGPGTDTQYF. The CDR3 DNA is TGTGCTAGTGGTTTGTGGGGTCCCGGCACAGATACGCAGTATTTT.

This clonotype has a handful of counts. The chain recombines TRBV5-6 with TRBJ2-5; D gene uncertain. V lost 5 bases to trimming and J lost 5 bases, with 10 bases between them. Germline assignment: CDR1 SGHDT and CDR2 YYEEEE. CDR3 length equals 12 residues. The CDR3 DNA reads TGTGCCAGCAGACAAAACGAGGAGACCCAGTACTTC. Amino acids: CASRQNEETQYF.

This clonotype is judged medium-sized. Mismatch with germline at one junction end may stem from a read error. CDR3 residues: CSARTKQGDLF. For the CDR3, the DNA is TGCAGTGCTAGAACGAAACAGGGGGACCTCTTC. J is TRBJ2-1 and V is TRBV20-1, with 8 bases lining up with TRBD1. CDR3 length: 11 residues. The V gene's germline CDR1 is DFQATT and CDR2 SNEGSKA (reference sequence).

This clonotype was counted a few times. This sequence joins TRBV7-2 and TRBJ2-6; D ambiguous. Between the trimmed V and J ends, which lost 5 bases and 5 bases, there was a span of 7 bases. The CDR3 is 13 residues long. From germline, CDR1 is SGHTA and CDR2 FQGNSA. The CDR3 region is CASSPDRANVLTF. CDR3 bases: TGTGCCAGCAGCCCAGACAGGGCCAACGTCCTGACTTTC.

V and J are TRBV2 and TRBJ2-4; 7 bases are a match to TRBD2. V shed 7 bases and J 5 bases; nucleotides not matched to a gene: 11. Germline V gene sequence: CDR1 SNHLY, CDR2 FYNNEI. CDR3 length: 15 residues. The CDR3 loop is CASIQGSGGENIQYF. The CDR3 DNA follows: TGTGCCAGCATTCAGGGCTCGGGAGGAGAAAACATTCAGTACTTC.

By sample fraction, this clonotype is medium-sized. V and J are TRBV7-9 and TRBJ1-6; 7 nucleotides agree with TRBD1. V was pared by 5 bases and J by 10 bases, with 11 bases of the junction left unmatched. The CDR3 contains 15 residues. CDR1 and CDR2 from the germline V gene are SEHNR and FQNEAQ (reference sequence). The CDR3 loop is CASSPGGLRGSPLHF. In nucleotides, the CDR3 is TGTGCCAGCAGCCCAGGGGGGTTACGAGGATCACCCCTCCACTTT. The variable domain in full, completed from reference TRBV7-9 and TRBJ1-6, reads DTGVSQNPRHKITKRGQNVTFRCDPISEHNRLYWYRQTLGQGPEFLTYFQNEAQLEKSRLLSDRFSAERPKGSFSTLEIQRTEQGDSAMYLCASSPGGLRGSPLHFGNGTRLTVT.

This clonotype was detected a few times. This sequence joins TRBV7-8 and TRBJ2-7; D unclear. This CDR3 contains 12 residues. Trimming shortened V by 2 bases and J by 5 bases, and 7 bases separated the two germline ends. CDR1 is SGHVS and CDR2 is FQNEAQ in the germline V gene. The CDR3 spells CASSLPPDEQYF. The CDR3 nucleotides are TGTGCCAGCAGCTTACCCCCCGACGAGCAGTACTTC.

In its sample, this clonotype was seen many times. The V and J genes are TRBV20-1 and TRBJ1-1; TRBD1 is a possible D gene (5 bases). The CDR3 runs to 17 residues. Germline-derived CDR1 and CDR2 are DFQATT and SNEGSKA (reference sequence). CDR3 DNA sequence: TGCCAAGCGCCTTCAGTGGGTAGGGGATCGGGCGCCACTGAAGCTTTCTTT. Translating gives CQAPSVGRGSGATEAFF.

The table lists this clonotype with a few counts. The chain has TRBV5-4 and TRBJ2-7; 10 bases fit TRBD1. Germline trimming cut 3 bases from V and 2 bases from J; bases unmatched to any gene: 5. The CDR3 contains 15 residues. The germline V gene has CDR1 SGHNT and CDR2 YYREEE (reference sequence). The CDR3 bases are TGTGCCAGCAGCTGGCGGACAGGGGGAACCTACGAGCAGTACTTC. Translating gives CASSWRTGGTYEQYF. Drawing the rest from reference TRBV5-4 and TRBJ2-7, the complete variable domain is ETGVTQSPTHLIKTRGQQVTLRCSSQSGHNTVSWYQQALGQGPQFIFQYYREEENGRGNFPPRFSGLQFPNYSSELNVNALELDDSALYLCASSWRTGGTYEQYFGPGTRLTVT.

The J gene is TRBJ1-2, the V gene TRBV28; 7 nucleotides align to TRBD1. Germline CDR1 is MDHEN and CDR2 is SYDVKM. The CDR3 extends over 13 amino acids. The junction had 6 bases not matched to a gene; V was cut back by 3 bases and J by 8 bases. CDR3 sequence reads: CASSLRQGRGYTF. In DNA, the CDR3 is TGTGCCAGCAGTTTGAGACAGGGCCGAGGCTACACCTTC.

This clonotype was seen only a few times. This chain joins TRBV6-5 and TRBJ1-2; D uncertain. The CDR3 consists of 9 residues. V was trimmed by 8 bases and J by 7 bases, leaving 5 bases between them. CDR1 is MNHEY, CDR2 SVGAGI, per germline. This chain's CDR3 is CASSCGYTF. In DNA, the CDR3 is TGTGCCAGCTCCTGTGGCTACACCTTC.

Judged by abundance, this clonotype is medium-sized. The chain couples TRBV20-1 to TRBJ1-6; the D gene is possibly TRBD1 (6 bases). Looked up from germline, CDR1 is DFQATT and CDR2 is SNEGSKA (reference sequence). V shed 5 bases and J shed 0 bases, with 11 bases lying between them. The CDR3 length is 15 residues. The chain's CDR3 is CSASTGSSYNSPLHF. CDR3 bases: TGCAGTGCTTCAACAGGGAGCTCCTATAATTCACCCCTCCACTTT.

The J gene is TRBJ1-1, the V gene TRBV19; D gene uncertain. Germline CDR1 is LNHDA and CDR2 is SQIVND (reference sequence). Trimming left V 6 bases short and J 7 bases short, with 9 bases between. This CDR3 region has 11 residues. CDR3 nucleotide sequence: TGTGCCAGTAGGACCAAGGGTGAAGCTTTCTTT. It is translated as CASRTKGEAFF.